This TCR beta chain was retrieved from a study of T cell responses to AZD1222 COVID-19 vaccine. Study-level results: Spike regions recognized by vaccine-associated CD4 TCRs spanned the protein, led by 160-218 and 743-854. Only after the peak T cell response were repertoires sampled. Females made up more of the donors, who were largely white British, and clonal diversity may have come out too low.

Method: immunoSEQ multiplex PCR; TCRdb's copy keeps in-frame clones and lacks some. The table includes about 96,000 clones, roughly nine tenths detected once. As concerns this clone: Antigen specificity is unknown.

The CDR3 consists of 13 residues. Germline loops: CDR1 MRHNA, CDR2 SNTAGT. With 6 bases clipped from V and 7 bases from J, the junction kept 7 bases outside the gene matches. The specimen was peripheral blood, collected on day 0 of AZD1222 vaccination. The chain uses TRBV6-4 and TRBJ1-2, with 8 bases aligning to TRBD1. The sequence was obtained from an adult in good health. The CDR3 DNA follows: TGTGCCAGCAGAAAGACAGGGGCGACTGGCTACACCTTC. It encodes CASRKTGATGYTF.